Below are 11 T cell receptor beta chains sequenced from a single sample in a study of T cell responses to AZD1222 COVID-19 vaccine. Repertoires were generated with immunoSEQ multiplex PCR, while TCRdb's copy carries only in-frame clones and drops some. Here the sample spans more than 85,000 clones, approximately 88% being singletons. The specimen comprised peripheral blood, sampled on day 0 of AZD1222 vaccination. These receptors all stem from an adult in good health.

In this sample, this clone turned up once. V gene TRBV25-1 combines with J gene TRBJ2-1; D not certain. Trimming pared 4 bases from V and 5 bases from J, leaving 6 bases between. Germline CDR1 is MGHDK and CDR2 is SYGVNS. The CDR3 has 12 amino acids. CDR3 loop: CASSGANNEQFF. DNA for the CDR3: TGTGCCAGCAGTGGAGCAAACAATGAGCAGTTCTTC.

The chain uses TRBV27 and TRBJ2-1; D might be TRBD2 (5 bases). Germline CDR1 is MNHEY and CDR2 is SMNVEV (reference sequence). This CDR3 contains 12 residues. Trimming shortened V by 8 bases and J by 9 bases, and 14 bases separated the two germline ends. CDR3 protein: CASRYPGGEQFF. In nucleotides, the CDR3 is TGTGCCAGCCGTTATCCCGGAGGTGAGCAGTTCTTC.

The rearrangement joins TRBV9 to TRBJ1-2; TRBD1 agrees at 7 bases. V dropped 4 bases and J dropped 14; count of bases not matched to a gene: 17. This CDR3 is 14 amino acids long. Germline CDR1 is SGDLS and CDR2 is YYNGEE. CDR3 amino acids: CASSPGQSDSPITF. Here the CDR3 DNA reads TGTGCCAGCAGCCCGGGACAGAGCGATTCTCCTATTACCTTC.

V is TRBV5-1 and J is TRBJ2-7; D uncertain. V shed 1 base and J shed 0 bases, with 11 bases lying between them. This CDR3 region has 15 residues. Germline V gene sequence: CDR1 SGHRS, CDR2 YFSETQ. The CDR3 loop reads CASSLHPSSSYEQYF. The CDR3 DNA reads TGCGCCAGCAGCTTGCATCCCAGCAGCTCCTACGAGCAGTACTTC.

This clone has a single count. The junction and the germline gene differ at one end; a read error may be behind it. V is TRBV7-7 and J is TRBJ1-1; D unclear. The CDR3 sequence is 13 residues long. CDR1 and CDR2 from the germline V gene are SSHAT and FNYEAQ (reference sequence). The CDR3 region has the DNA TGTGCTAGCAGCTTTTCCCTTAACACTGAAGCTTTCTTT. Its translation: CASSFSLNTEAFF.

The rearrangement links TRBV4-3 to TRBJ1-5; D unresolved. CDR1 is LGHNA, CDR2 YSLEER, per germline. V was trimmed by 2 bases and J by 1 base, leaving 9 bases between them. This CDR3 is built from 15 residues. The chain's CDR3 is CASSQTTASNQPQHF. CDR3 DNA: TGCGCCAGCAGCCAAACGACGGCGAGCAATCAGCCCCAGCATTTT.

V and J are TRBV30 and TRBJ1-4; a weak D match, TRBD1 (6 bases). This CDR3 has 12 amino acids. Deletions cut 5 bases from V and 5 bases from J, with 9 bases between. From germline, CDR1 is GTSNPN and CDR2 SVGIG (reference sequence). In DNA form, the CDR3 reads TGTGCCTGGGGGGGCCTCAATGAAAAACTGTTTTTT. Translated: CAWGGLNEKLFF.

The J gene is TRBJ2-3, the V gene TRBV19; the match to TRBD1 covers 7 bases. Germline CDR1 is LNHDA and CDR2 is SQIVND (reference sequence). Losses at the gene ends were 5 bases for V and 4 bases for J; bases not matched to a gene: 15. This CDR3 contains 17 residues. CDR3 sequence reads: CASSAGGTGGLADTQYF. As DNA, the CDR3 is TGTGCCAGTAGTGCAGGGGGAACAGGTGGGCTCGCAGATACGCAGTATTTT.

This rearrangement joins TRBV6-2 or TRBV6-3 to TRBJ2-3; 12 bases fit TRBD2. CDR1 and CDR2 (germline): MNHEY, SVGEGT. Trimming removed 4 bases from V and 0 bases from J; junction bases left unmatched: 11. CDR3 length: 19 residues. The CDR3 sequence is CASSSYRGLAGRSTDTQYF. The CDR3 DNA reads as TGTGCCAGCAGTTCGTACCGGGGACTAGCGGGCCGGAGCACAGATACGCAGTATTTT.

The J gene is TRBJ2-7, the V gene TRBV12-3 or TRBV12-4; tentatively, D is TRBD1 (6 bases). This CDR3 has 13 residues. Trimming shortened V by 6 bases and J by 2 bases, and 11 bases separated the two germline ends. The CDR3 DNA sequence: TGTGCCAGCAGCCTACAGGGAGCCTACGAGCAGTACGTC. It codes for CASSLQGAYEQYV.

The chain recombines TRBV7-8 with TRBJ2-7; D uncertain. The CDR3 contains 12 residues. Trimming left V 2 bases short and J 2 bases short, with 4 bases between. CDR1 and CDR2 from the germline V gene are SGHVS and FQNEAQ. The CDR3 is CASSLTPYEQYF. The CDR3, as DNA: TGTGCCAGCAGCTTAACGCCCTACGAGCAGTACTTC.